These 23 T cell receptor beta chains were all obtained from the same sample, sequenced in a study of CD8+ T cells in alopecia areata. The sample's treatment: oral pan-JAK inhibitor, 5-10 mg twice daily. The sequencing template was cDNA reverse transcribed from extracted RNA. Here immunoSEQ multiplex PCR was the method, and the copy in TCRdb shows in-frame clones only, minus some. This table holds around 300,000 clones, roughly 63% found once. Specimen: CD4+ T cells sorted from blood, collected at roughly week 53, from a patient treated with tofacitinib. The receptors derive from a human donor with alopecia areata.

Only one count was recorded for this clone. Other DNA variants within this sample encode the same CDR3. The genes are TRBV4-2 and TRBJ1-2; D unclear. The CDR3 sequence is 12 residues long. With 0 bases removed from V and 8 bases from J, the gap between germline ends came to 7 bases. Germline V CDR1 and CDR2: LGHNA, YNFKEQ. The CDR3 DNA follows: TGTGCCAGCAGCCAAGATTCCCGGGGCTACACCTTC. This sequence encodes CASSQDSRGYTF.

J is TRBJ2-1 and V is TRBV25-1, with 9 bases identical to TRBD2. V was pared by 8 bases and J by 5 bases, with 7 bases of the junction left unmatched. The CDR3 totals 14 residues. Germline V gene data show CDR1 as MGHDK and CDR2 as SYGVNS. The CDR3 is CASARGGDHNEQFF. The CDR3 nucleotides read TGTGCCAGCGCGCGGGGGGGTGACCACAATGAGCAGTTCTTC.

The chain is built from TRBV29-1 and TRBJ2-3, with TRBD1 as a possible D gene (6 bases). Germline V gene lookup returns CDR1 SQVTM and CDR2 ANQGSEA. The CDR3 covers 14 residues. For the CDR3, the DNA is TGCAGTTTTGATGCAGGGGCAATCACAGATACGCAGTATTTT. As protein: CSFDAGAITDTQYF.

The rearrangement links TRBV30 to TRBJ1-2; no definite D call. The germline CDR1 and CDR2 sequences are GTSNPN and SVGIG (reference sequence). This CDR3 region has 9 residues. V was trimmed by 7 bases and J by 2 bases, leaving 2 bases between them. This CDR3 reads CALNYGYTF. The CDR3 coding sequence is TGTGCCTTGAACTATGGCTACACCTTC.

V gene TRBV30 combines with J gene TRBJ2-5, with D hard to call. The ends were cut back, 5 bases at V and 2 bases at J, with 12 bases in the middle. Germline V lookup: CDR1 GTSNPN, CDR2 SVGIG (reference sequence). This CDR3 region has 13 residues. CDR3 loop: CAWDGRAQETQYF. The CDR3 nucleotides read TGTGCCTGGGATGGACGGGCACAAGAGACCCAGTACTTC.

In this sample, this clone turned up a few times. This rearrangement joins TRBV20-1 to TRBJ2-3; tentatively, D is TRBD1 (7 bases). The CDR3 has 11 amino acids. Germline V lookup: CDR1 DFQATT, CDR2 SNEGSKA (reference sequence). Trimming shortened V by 3 bases and J by 9 bases, and 10 bases separated the two germline ends. The CDR3 protein is CSASQGGTQYF. The DNA of the CDR3 is TGCAGTGCTAGTCAGGGGGGCACGCAGTATTTT.

This clone has only one observation. The V and J genes are TRBV7-2 and TRBJ1-4; no reliable D call. The CDR3 extends over 15 amino acids. V was pared by 1 base and J by 4 bases, with 10 bases between. Germline assignment: CDR1 SGHTA and CDR2 FQGNSA. CDR3 coding DNA: TGTGCCAGCAGCTTAGACTACGGAGATAATGAAAAACTGTTTTTT. Its protein product is CASSLDYGDNEKLFF.

This chain links TRBV5-6 with TRBJ2-3; D is possibly TRBD1 (6 bases). In germline, CDR1 is SGHDT, CDR2 YYEEEE. This CDR3 has 16 residues. Trimming removed 5 bases from V and 0 bases from J, with 16 bases in between. The CDR3 bases are TGTGCCAGCAGTTCAGAAGGGGGTTACAGCACAGATACGCAGTATTTT. Translation gives CASSSEGGYSTDTQYF.

This rearrangement joins TRBV6-1 to TRBJ2-7; D is undetermined. Germline values: CDR1 MNHNS, CDR2 SASEGT. The CDR3 has 14 residues. V dropped 1 base and J dropped 3 bases, with 10 bases sitting between them. As DNA, the CDR3 is TGTGCCAGCAGTGAAGGTCCTTCCCTCTACGAGCAGTACTTC. Its protein is CASSEGPSLYEQYF.

The gene calls are TRBV18 and TRBJ1-1; D gene uncertain. This CDR3 contains 14 residues. Germline V CDR1 and CDR2: KGHSH, LQKENI. Between the trimmed V and J ends, which lost 2 bases and 4 bases, there was a span of 11 bases. This CDR3 reads CASSPSGRFTEAFF. The DNA for the CDR3 is TGTGCCAGCTCACCATCCGGTCGGTTCACTGAAGCTTTCTTT.

The sample holds one count of this clone. The chain has TRBV6-5 and TRBJ2-7; D is tentatively TRBD1 or TRBD2 (6 bases each). Germline-derived CDR1 and CDR2 are MNHEY and SVGAGI. CDR3 length: 15 amino acids. V lost 6 bases and J 0 bases, leaving 15 bases between the germline ends. The CDR3 region is CASSRGLPYSYEQYF. The CDR3 DNA is TGTGCCAGCAGCAGGGGACTGCCTTACTCCTACGAGCAGTACTTC.

This clone was observed a few times. The rearrangement uses TRBV29-1 and TRBJ2-1; D may match TRBD1 or TRBD2 (5 bases each). CDR3 size: 15 residues. In germline, CDR1 is SQVTM, CDR2 ANQGSEA. V was trimmed by 4 bases and J by 6 bases, leaving 19 bases between them. The CDR3 sequence is CSVVRVAGTLNEQFF. In DNA form, the CDR3 reads TGCAGCGTTGTAAGGGTGGCAGGGACCCTCAATGAGCAGTTCTTC.

This clone has only a few counts. The chain combines TRBV30 with TRBJ1-2, with D possibly being TRBD1 (5 bases). The CDR3 consists of 14 residues. Between the trimmed V and J ends, which lost 4 bases and 4 bases, there was a span of 16 bases. Per the germline V gene, CDR1 is GTSNPN and CDR2 is SVGIG (reference sequence). The CDR3 coding sequence is TGTGCCTGGATTAAGTGGGGCTGGGGCTATGGCTACACCTTC. Its translation: CAWIKWGWGYGYTF.

The chain links TRBV5-1 to TRBJ1-2; D gene uncertain. Trimming took off 0 bases at V and 4 bases at J, with 13 bases between the two ends. The CDR3 has 15 residues. CDR1 and CDR2 (germline): SGHRS, YFSETQ. CDR3 nucleotide sequence: TGCGCCAGCAGCTTGGACATGGCTATCACCTATGGCTACACCTTC. Its translation: CASSLDMAITYGYTF.

This chain uses TRBV27 with TRBJ2-7; D tentatively fits TRBD1 or TRBD2 (6 bases each). The CDR3 runs 16 residues. CDR1 MNHEY and CDR2 SMNVEV come from the germline V gene (reference sequence). The V gene lost 8 bases and the J gene lost 3 bases, with 23 bases spanning the gap. The CDR3 protein is CASGPWSGARLYEQYF. In DNA form, the CDR3 reads TGTGCCAGCGGTCCGTGGTCGGGGGCGCGCCTCTACGAGCAGTACTTC.

The rearrangement uses TRBV2 and TRBJ2-5; D possibly uses TRBD1 or TRBD2 (5 bases each). The CDR3 consists of 13 residues. CDR1 and CDR2 (germline): SNHLY, FYNNEI. Trimming pared 4 bases from V and 5 bases from J, leaving 11 bases between. The CDR3 loop is CASSGGREETQYF. The CDR3 DNA reads TGTGCCAGCAGTGGGGGCAGGGAGGAGACCCAGTACTTC.

The V call is TRBV29-1, the J call TRBJ2-1, with D unresolved. The CDR3 loop spans 12 amino acids. CDR1 and CDR2 (germline): SQVTM, ANQGSEA. The V end lost 7 bases, the J end lost 0 bases, and 7 bases lay between the germline ends. The DNA of the CDR3 is TGCAGCGCGCAGAGCTCCTACAATGAGCAGTTCTTC. Translating gives CSAQSSYNEQFF.

In this sample, this clone turned up a few times. The chain employs TRBV18 and TRBJ2-4; D is uncertain. V shed 0 bases and J shed 1 base, with 10 bases lying between them. This CDR3 has 16 amino acids. Germline lookup yields CDR1 KGHSH and CDR2 LQKENI. CDR3 loop: CASSPPSGLAKNIQYF. The CDR3 nucleotides are TGTGCCAGCTCACCACCATCGGGTTTGGCCAAAAACATTCAGTACTTC. Variable domain in full (rest from reference TRBV18 and TRBJ2-4): NAGVMQNPRHLVRRRGQEARLRCSPMKGHSHVYWYRQLPEEGLKFMVYLQKENIIDESGMPKERFSAEFPKEGPSILRIQQVVRGDSAAYFCASSPPSGLAKNIQYFGAGTRLSVL.

This rearrangement joins TRBV30 to TRBJ2-1; D assignment may be TRBD1 or TRBD2 (5 bases each). CDR3 length: 12 amino acids. The germline V and J ends were trimmed by 2 bases and 8 bases, with 10 bases remaining between them. Germline assignment: CDR1 GTSNPN and CDR2 SVGIG (reference sequence). The chain's CDR3 is CAWSRQGDEQFF. CDR3 nucleotides: TGTGCCTGGAGTAGGCAGGGAGATGAGCAGTTCTTC.

This clone was detected only a few times. The rearrangement links TRBV29-1 to TRBJ1-2, with D possibly TRBD1 on 5 matching bases. Looked up from germline, CDR1 is SQVTM and CDR2 is ANQGSEA. This CDR3 is built from 13 residues. The germline V and J ends were trimmed by 1 base and 4 bases, with 10 bases remaining between them. CDR3 sequence: CSVEVRQRYGYTF. DNA of the CDR3: TGCAGCGTTGAAGTAAGACAGCGCTATGGCTACACCTTC.

The chain links TRBV25-1 to TRBJ1-6; D is unclear. The V gene lost 2 bases and the J gene lost 7 bases, with 9 bases spanning the gap. This CDR3 is 14 amino acids long. In germline, CDR1 is MGHDK, CDR2 SYGVNS. CDR3 loop: CASSERGPNSPLHF. CDR3 DNA: TGTGCCAGCAGTGAAAGAGGGCCCAATTCACCCCTCCACTTT.

The V call is TRBV15, the J call TRBJ1-3; D uncertain. Germline CDR1 LNHNV, CDR2 YYDKDF (reference sequence). This CDR3 is 14 amino acids long. The V gene lost 1 base and the J gene lost 0 bases, with 4 bases spanning the gap. The CDR3 sequence is CATSRGDSGNTIYF. CDR3 bases: TGTGCCACCAGCAGAGGTGACTCTGGAAACACCATATATTTT.

The chain joins TRBV29-1 to TRBJ1-2; D gene unclear. The germline gives CDR1 SQVTM, CDR2 ANQGSEA. Deletions cut 3 bases from V and 9 bases from J, with 17 bases between. The CDR3 covers 13 residues. CDR3 residues: CSVDPDIGMSYTF. As DNA, the CDR3 is TGCAGCGTTGACCCCGACATTGGCATGAGCTACACCTTC.